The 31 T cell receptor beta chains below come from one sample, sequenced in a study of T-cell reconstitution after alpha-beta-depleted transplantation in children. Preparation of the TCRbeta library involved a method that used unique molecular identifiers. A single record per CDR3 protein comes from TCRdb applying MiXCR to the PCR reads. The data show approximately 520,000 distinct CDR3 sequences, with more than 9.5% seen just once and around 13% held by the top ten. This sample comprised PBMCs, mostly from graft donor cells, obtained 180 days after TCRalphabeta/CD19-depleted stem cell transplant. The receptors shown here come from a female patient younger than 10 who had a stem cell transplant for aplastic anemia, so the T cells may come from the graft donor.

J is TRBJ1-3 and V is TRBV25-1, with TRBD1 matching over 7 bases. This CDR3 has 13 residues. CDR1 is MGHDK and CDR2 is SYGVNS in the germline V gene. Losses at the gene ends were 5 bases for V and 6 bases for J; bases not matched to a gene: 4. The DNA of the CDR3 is TGTGCCAGCAGTACACAGGGGTTAAACACCATATATTTT. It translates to CASSTQGLNTIYF. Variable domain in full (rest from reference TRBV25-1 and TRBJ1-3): EADIYQTPRYLVIGTGKKITLECSQTMGHDKMYWYQQDPGMELHLIHYSYGVNSTEKGDLSSESTVSRIRTEHFPLTLESARPSHTSQYLCASSTQGLNTIYFGEGSWLTVV.

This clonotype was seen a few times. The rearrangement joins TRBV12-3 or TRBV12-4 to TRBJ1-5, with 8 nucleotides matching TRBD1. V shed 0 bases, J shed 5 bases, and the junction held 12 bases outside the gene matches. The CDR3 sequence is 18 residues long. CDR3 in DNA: TGTGCCAGCAGTTTAGCGGGACAGGCCTTCGGGGAGGATCAGCCCCAGCATTTT. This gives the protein CASSLAGQAFGEDQPQHF.

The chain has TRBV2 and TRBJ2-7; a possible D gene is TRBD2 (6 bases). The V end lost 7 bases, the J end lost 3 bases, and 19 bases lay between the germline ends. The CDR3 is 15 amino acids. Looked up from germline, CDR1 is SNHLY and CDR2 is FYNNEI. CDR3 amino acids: CASKYGWAGLYEQYF. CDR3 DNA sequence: TGTGCCAGCAAATATGGATGGGCGGGGCTCTACGAGCAGTACTTC. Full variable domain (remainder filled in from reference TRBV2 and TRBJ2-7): EPEVTQTPSHQVTQMGQEVILRCVPISNHLYFYWYRQILGQKVEFLVSFYNNEISEKSEIFDDQFSVERPDGSNFTLKIRSTKLEDSAMYFCASKYGWAGLYEQYFGPGTRLTVT.

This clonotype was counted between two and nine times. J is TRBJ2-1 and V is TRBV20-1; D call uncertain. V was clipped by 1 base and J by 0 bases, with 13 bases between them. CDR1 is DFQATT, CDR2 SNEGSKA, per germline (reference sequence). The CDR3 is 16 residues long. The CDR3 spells CSARAPSWSSYNEQFF. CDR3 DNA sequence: TGCAGTGCTAGAGCCCCGAGCTGGAGCTCCTACAATGAGCAGTTCTTC.

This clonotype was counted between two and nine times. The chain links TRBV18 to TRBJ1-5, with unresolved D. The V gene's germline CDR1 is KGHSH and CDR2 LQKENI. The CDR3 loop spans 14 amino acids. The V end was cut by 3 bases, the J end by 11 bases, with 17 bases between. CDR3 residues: CASSPKPRVGTQHF. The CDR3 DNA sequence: TGTGCCAGCTCACCCAAACCGAGGGTCGGGACCCAGCATTTT.

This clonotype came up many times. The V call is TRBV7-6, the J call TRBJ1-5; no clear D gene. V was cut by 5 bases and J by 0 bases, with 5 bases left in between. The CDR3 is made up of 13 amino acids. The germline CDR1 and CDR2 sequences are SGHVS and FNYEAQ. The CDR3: CASSPYSNQPQHF. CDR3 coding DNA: TGTGCCAGCAGCCCGTATAGCAATCAGCCCCAGCATTTT.

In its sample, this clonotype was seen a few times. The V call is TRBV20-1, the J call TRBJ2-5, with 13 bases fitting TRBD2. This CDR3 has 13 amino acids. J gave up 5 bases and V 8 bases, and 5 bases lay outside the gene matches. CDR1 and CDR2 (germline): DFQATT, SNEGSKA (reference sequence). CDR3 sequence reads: CSTTSGRFETQYF. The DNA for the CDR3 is TGCAGTACGACTAGCGGGAGGTTTGAGACCCAGTACTTC.

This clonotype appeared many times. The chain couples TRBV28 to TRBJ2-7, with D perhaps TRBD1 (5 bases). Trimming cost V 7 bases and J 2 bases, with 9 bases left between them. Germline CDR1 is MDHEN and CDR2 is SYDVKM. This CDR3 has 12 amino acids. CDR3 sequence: CASKDTAYEQYF. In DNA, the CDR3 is TGTGCCAGCAAGGACACTGCCTACGAGCAGTACTTC.

The CDR3 sequence is CASSIGTAEADTQYF. The CDR3 DNA follows: TGCGCCAGCAGCATAGGGACGGCCGAGGCAGATACGCAGTATTTT. The chain has TRBV5-1 and TRBJ2-3; D could derive from TRBD1 or TRBD2 (5 bases each). Germline V gene data show CDR1 as SGHRS and CDR2 as YFSETQ. The length of the CDR3 is 15 residues. Trimming took 4 bases from V and 4 from J, leaving 16 bases between them.

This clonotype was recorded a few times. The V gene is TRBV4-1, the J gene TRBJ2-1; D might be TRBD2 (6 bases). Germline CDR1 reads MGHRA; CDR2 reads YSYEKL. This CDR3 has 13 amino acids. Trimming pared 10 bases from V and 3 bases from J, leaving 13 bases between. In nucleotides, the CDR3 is TGCGCCAACCATAGCGGATACTACAATGAGCAGTTCTTC. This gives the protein CANHSGYYNEQFF.

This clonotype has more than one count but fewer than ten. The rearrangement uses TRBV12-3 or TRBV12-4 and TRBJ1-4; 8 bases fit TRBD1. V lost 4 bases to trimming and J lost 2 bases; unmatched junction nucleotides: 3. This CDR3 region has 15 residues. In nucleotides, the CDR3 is TGTGCCAGCAGTTCCTACAGGGGGACTAATGAAAAACTGTTTTTT. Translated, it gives CASSSYRGTNEKLFF.

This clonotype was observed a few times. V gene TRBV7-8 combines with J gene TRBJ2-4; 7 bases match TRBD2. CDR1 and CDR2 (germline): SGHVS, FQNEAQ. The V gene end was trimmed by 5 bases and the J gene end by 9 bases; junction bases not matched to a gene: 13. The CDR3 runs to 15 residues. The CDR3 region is CASSPAGGTVGIQYF. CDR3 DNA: TGTGCCAGCAGCCCCGCCGGGGGGACGGTGGGCATTCAGTACTTC.

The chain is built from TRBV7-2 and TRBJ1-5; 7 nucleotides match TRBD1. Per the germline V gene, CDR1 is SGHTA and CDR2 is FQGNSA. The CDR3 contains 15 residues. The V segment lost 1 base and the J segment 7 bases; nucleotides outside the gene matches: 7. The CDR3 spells CASSLGSGGGQPQHF. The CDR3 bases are TGTGCCAGCAGCTTAGGGTCAGGGGGAGGACAGCCCCAGCATTTT.

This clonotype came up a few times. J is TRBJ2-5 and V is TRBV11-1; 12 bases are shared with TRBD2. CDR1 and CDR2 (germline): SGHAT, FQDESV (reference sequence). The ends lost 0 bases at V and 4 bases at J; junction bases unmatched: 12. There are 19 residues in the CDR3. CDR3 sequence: CASSLAVLAGGVKRETQYF. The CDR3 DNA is TGTGCCAGCAGCTTAGCGGTCCTAGCGGGAGGGGTGAAGCGAGAGACCCAGTACTTC.

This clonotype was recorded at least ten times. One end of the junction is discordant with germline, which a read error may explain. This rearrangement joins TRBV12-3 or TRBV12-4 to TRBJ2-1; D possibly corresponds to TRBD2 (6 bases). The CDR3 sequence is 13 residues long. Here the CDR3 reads CATRRGSYDEQFF. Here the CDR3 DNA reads TGTGCCACACGGCGGGGATCCTACGATGAGCAGTTCTTC.

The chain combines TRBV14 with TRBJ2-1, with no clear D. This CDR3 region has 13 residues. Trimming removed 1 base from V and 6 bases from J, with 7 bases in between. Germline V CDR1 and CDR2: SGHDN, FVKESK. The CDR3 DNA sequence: TGTGCCAGCAGCCAAGTACGAGGCAATGAGCAGTTCTTC. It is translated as CASSQVRGNEQFF.

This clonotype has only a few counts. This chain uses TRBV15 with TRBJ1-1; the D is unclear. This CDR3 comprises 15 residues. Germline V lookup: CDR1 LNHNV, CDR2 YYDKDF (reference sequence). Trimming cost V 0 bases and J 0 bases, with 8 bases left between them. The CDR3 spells CATSRDRNMNTEAFF. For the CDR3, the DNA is TGTGCCACCAGCAGAGACCGTAACATGAACACTGAAGCTTTCTTT.

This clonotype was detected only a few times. The CDR3 here is CASSFISQGNTEAFF. CDR3 DNA sequence: TGCGCCAGCAGCTTCATCTCACAGGGGAACACTGAAGCTTTCTTT. This rearrangement joins TRBV5-1 to TRBJ1-1; the D gene is possibly TRBD1 (6 bases). The V and J ends lost 2 bases and 1 base respectively, with 12 bases between them. The CDR3 runs to 15 residues. The germline CDR1 and CDR2 sequences are SGHRS and YFSETQ.

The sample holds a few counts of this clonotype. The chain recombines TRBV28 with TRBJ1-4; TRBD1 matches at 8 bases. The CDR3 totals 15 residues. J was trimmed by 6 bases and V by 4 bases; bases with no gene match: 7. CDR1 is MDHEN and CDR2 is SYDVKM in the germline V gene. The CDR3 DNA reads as TGTGCCAGCAGTTCGCCGGGACAGGTCGATGAAAAACTGTTTTTT. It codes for CASSSPGQVDEKLFF.

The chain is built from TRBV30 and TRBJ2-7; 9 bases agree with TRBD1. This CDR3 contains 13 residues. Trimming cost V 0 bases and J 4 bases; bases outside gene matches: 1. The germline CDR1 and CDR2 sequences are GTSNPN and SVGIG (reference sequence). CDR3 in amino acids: CAWSVGQGYEQYF. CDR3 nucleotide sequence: TGTGCCTGGAGTGTGGGACAGGGTTACGAGCAGTACTTC.

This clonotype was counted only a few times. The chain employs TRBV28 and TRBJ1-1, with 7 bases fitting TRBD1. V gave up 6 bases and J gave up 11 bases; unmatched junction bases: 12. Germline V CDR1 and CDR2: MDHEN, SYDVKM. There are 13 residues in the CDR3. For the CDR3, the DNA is TGTGCCAGCAGCACGGGGACAGTCTGGACGGCTTTCTTT. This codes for CASSTGTVWTAFF.

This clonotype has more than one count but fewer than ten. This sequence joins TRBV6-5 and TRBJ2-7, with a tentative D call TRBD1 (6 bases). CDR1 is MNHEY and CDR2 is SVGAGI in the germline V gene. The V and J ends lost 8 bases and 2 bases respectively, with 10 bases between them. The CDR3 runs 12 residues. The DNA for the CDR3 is TGTGCCAGCGGCAGGGGCCCCTACGAGCAGTACTTC. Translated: CASGRGPYEQYF.

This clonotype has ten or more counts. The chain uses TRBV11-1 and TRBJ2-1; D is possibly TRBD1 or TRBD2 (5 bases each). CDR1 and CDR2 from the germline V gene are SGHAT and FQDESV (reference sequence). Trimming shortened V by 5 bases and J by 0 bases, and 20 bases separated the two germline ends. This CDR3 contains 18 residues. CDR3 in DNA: TGTGCCAGCAGCCCTAAGCGGACCCAGGGTACCTCCTACAATGAGCAGTTCTTC. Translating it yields CASSPKRTQGTSYNEQFF.

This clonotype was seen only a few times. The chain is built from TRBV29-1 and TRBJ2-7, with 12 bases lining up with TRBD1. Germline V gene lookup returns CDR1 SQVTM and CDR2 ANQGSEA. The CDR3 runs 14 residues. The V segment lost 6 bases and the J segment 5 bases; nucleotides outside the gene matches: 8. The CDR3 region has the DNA TGCAGCGTCCGCGGCGGGACAGGGGGCCACGAGCAGTACTTC. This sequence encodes CSVRGGTGGHEQYF.

CDR3 loop: CSAQPYDRANSYNSPLHF. The CDR3 DNA reads as TGCAGTGCCCAACCCTATGACAGGGCCAACTCCTATAATTCACCCCTCCACTTT. J is TRBJ1-6 and V is TRBV20-1; TRBD1 matches 7 bases. Germline CDR1 reads DFQATT; CDR2 reads SNEGSKA (reference sequence). J was trimmed by 0 bases and V by 6 bases; bases with no gene match: 14. The CDR3 covers 18 residues.

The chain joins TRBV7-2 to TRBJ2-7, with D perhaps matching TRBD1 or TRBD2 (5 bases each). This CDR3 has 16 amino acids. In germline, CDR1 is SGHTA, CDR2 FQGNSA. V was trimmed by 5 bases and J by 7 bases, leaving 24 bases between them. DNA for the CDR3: TGTGCCAGCAGCCGCGAGGGGCGGGCACTCCCGGGTGAGCAGTACGTC. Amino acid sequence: CASSREGRALPGEQYV.

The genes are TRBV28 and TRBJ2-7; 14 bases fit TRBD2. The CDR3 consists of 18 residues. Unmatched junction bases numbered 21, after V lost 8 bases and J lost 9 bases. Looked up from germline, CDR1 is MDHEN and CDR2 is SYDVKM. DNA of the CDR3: TGTGCCAGCGGGGGACCGGGACTAGCGGGAGAGCGGGTAATAGCGCAGTACTTC. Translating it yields CASGGPGLAGERVIAQYF.

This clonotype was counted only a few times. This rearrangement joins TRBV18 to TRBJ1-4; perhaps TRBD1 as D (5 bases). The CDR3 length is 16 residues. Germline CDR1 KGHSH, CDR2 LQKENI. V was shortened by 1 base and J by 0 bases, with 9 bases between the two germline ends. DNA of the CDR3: TGTGCCAGCTCACCACTATCAGGGTCAACTAATGAAAAACTGTTTTTT. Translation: CASSPLSGSTNEKLFF.

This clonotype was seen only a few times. CDR3 in DNA: TGCGCCAGCAGCCAGTTCAAGGGGGAGCTGTTTTTT. As protein: CASSQFKGELFF. The V and J genes are TRBV4-3 and TRBJ2-2; D is ambiguous. CDR3 length: 12 amino acids. Germline V gene data show CDR1 as LGHNA and CDR2 as YSLEER. V lost 3 bases and J lost 8, with 7 bases in between.

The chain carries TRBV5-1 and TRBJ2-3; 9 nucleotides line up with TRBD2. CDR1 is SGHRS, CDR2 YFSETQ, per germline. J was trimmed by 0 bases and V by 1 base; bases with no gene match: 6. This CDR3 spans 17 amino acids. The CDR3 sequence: CASSLFQRGASTDTQYF. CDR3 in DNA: TGCGCCAGCAGCTTGTTCCAGCGGGGGGCTAGCACAGATACGCAGTATTTT.

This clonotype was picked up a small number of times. The CDR3 protein is CASSSLAGGFTDTQYF. As DNA, the CDR3 is TGTGCCAGCAGCTCTTTAGCGGGGGGGTTCACAGATACGCAGTATTTT. The chain is built from TRBV5-4 and TRBJ2-3; TRBD2 agrees at 11 bases. The CDR3 consists of 16 residues. Germline CDR1 is SGHNT and CDR2 is YYREEE (reference sequence). V lost 3 bases and J lost 2; bases outside the gene matches: 5.